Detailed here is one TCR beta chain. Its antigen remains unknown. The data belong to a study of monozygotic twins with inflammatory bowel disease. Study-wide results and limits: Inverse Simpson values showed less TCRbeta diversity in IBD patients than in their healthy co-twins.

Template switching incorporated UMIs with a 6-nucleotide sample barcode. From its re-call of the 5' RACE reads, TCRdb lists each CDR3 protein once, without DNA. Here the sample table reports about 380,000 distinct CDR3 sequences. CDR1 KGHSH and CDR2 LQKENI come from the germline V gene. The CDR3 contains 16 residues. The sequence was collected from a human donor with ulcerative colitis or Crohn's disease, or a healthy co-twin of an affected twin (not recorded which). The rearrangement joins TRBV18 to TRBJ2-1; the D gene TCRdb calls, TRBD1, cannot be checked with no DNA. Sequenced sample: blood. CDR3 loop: CASSSNQGASYNEQFF.